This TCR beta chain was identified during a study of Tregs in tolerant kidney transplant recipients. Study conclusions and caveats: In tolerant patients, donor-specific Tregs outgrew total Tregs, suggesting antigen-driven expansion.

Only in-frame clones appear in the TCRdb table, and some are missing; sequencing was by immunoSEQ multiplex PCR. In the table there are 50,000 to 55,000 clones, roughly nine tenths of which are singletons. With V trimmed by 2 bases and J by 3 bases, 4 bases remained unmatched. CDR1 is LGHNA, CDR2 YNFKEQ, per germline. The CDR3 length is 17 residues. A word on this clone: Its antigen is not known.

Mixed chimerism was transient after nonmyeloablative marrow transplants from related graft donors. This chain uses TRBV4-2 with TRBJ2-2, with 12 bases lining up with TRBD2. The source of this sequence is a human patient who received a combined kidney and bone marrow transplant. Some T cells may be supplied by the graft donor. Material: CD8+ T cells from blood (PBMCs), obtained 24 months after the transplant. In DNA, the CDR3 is TGTGCCAGCAGCCAATCCCTAGCGGGGGGGGACACCGGGGAGCTGTTTTTT. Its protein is CASSQSLAGGDTGELFF.